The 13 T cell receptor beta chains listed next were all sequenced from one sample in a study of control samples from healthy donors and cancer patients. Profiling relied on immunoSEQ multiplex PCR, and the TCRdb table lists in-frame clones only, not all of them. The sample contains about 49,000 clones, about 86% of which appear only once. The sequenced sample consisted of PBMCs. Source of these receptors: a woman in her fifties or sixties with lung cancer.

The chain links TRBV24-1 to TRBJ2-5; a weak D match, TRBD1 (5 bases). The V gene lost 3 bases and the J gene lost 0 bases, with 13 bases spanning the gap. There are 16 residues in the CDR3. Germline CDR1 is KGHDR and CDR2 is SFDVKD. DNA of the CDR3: TGTGCCACCAGTGATGGTGGAAGACAGAACCAAGAGACCCAGTACTTC. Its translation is CATSDGGRQNQETQYF.

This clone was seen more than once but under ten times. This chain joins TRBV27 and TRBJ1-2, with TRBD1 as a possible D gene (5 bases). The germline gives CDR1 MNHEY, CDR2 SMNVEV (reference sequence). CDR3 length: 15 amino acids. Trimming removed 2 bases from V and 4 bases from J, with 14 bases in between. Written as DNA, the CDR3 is TGTGCCAGCAGTTTAAACCAGGGTGGTTCCTATGGCTACACCTTC. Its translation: CASSLNQGGSYGYTF.

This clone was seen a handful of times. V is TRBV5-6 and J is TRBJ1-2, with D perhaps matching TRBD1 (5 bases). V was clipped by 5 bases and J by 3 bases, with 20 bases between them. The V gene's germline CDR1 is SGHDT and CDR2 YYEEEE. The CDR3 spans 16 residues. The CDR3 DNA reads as TGTGCCAGCAGTACACCTGCCCCCGTGGGGCACTATGGCTACACCTTC. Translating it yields CASSTPAPVGHYGYTF.

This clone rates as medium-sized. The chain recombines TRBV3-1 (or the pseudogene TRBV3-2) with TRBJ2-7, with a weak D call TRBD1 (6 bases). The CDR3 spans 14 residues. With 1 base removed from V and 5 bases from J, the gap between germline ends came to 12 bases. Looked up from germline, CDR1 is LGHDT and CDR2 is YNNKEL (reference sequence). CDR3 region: CASSQVLGAHEQYF. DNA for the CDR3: TGTGCCAGCAGCCAAGTATTGGGGGCCCACGAGCAGTACTTC.

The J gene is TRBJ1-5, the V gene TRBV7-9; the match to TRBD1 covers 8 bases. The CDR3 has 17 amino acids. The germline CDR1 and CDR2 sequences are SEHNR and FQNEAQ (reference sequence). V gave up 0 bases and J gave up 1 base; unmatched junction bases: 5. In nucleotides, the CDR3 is TGTGCCAGCAGCTTAGCGCTTACAGGGGGAAGCAATCAGCCCCAGCATTTT. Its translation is CASSLALTGGSNQPQHF.

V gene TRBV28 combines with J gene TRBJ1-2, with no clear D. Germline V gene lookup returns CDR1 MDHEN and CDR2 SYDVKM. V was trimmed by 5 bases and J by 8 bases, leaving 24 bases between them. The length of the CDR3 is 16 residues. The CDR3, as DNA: TGTGCCAGCAGTCCTTTATACCAATATACCGAAGGGGGCTACACCTTC. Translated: CASSPLYQYTEGGYTF.

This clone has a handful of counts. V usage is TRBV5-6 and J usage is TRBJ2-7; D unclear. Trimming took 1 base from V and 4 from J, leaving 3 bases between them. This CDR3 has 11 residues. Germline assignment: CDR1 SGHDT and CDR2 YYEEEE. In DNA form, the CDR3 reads TGTGCCAGCAGCTTGAAGTACGAGCAGTACTTC. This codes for CASSLKYEQYF.

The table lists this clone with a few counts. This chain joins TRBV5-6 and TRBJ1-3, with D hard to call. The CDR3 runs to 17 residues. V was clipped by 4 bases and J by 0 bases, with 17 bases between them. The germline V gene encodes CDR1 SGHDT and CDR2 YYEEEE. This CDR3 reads CASSLKPTRSSGNTIYF. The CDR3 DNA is TGTGCCAGCAGCCTCAAGCCTACTCGGAGCTCTGGAAACACCATATATTTT.

CDR3 loop: CATSRDDYSPLNNEQFF. The CDR3 DNA follows: TGTGCCACCAGCAGAGATGATTACAGCCCCCTGAACAATGAGCAGTTCTTC. This chain uses TRBV15 with TRBJ2-1; D unclear. Germline lookup yields CDR1 LNHNV and CDR2 YYDKDF (reference sequence). CDR3 length: 17 amino acids. The V end lost 0 bases, the J end lost 5 bases, and 17 bases lay between the germline ends. Full variable domain (outside the CDR3, taken from reference TRBV15 and TRBJ2-1): DAMVIQNPRYQVTQFGKPVTLSCSQTLNHNVMYWYQQKSSQAPKLLFHYYDKDFNNEADTPDNFQSRRPNTSFCFLDIRSPGLGDTAMYLCATSRDDYSPLNNEQFFGPGTRLTVL.

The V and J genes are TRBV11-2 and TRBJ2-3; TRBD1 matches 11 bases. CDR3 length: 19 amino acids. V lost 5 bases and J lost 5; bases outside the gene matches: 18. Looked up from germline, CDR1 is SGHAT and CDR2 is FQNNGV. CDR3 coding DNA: TGTGCCAGCAGCCTATCAGGGACAGGGGGTTTTCCTCAGGGAGATACGCAGTATTTT. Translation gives CASSLSGTGGFPQGDTQYF.

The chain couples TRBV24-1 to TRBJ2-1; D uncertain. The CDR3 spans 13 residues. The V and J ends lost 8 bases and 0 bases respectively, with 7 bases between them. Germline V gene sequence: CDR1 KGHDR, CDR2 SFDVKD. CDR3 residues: CATTASSYNEQFF. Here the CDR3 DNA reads TGTGCCACCACAGCTAGCTCCTACAATGAGCAGTTCTTC.

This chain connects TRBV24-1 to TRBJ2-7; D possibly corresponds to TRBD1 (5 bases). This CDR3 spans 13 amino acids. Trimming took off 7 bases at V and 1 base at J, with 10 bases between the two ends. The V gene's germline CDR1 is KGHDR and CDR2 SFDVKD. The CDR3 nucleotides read TGTGCCACCAGCCACAGGTCGTCCTACGAGCAGTACTTC. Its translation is CATSHRSSYEQYF.

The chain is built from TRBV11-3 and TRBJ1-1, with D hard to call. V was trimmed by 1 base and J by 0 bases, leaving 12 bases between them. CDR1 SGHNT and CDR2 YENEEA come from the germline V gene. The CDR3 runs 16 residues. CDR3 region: CASSLVVNELNTEAFF. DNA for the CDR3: TGTGCCAGCAGCTTAGTCGTAAACGAATTGAACACTGAAGCTTTCTTT.